This T cell receptor beta chain was found in a study of T cell responses to AZD1222 COVID-19 vaccine. CDR1 is LNHDA, CDR2 SQIVND, per germline (reference sequence). The CDR3 is 13 amino acids. Trimming at V came to 6 bases and at J to 6 bases, leaving 3 bases not matched to a gene. On this clone itself: Its antigen is undetermined.

Some clones are missing from TCRdb's copy, which holds only in-frame ones; the method was immunoSEQ multiplex PCR. The table shows some 97,000 clones, with around 90% occurring only once. The study, taken as a whole, reports: Per reports, nearly half of all spike-specific TCRs target regions that are unmutated in variants. Spike-specific TCR breadth and depth rose after two AZD1222 doses. Among AZD1222 vaccinees, only five to seven were seropositive at baseline.

The chain is built from TRBV19 and TRBJ2-2, with TRBD2 matching 8 bases. This receptor was identified in an adult in good health. This specimen consisted of peripheral blood, obtained on day 0 of AZD1222 vaccination. The CDR3 DNA reads TGTGCCAGTAGCCCGGGGGGGTCCGGGGAGCTGTTTTTT. This codes for CASSPGGSGELFF.